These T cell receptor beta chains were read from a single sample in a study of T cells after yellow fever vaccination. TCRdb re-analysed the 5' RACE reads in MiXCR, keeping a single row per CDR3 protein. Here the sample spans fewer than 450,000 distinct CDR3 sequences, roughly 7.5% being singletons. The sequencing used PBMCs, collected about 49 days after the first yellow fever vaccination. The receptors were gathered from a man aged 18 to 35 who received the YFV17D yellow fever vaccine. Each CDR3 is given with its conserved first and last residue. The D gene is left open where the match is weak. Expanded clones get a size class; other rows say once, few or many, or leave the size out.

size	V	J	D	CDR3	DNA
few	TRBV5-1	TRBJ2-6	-	CASSPVFSGANVLTF	TGCGCCAGCAGCCCAGTTTTCTCTGGGGCCAACGTCCTGACTTTC
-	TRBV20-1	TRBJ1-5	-	CSAKGADPNQPQHF	TGCAGTGCTAAGGGAGCCGACCCCAATCAGCCCCAGCATTTT
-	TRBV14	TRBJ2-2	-	CASSPRDSYTGELFF	TGTGCCAGCAGCCCTCGAGACAGTTACACCGGGGAGCTGTTTTTT
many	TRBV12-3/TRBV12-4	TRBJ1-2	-	CASSLGMGYTF	TGTGCCAGCAGCCTGGGAATGGGCTACACCTTC
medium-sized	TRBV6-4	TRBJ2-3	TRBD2	CASSETSGGTDTQYF	TGTGCCAGCAGTGAGACTAGCGGGGGCACAGATACGCAGTATTTT
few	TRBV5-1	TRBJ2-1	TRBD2	CASSLLAGGPREQFF	TGCGCCAGCAGCTTGTTAGCGGGGGGGCCGCGTGAGCAGTTCTTC
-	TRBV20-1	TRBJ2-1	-	CSASRGSPHNEQFF	TGCAGTGCTAGTAGGGGCAGCCCCCACAATGAGCAGTTCTTC
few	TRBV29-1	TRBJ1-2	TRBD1	CSSRTGTYGYTF	TGCAGCTCACGGACAGGGACCTATGGCTACACCTTC
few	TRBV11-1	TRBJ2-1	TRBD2	CASSSPTVTSGGVGEQFF	TGTGCCAGCAGCTCGCCGACTGTTACTAGCGGGGGGGTTGGTGAGCAGTTCTTC
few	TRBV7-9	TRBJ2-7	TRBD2	CARGERGGVLGSYEQYF	TGTGCCAGGGGGGAGCGGGGGGGCGTCCTAGGATCCTACGAGCAGTACTTC
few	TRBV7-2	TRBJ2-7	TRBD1	CASSVGTGTGATEQYF	TGTGCCAGCAGCGTAGGAACCGGGACAGGGGCTACCGAGCAGTACTTC
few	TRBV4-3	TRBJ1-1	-	CASSQEQYGGTEAFF	TGCGCCAGCAGCCAAGAGCAGTACGGGGGGACTGAAGCTTTCTTT
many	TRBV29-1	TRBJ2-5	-	CSVGLQETQYF	TGCAGCGTTGGCCTCCAAGAGACCCAGTACTTC
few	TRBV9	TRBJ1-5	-	CASSVGPHGNQPQHF	TGTGCCAGCAGCGTAGGGCCCCACGGCAATCAGCCCCAGCATTTT
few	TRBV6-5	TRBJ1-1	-	CASKVGNTEAFF	TGTGCCAGCAAAGTCGGGAACACTGAAGCTTTCTTT
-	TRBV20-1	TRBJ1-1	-	CSASLGAGTTEAFF	TGCAGTGCTAGCTTGGGGGCGGGGACCACTGAAGCTTTCTTT
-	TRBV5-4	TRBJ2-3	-	CASSPRTESTDTQYF	TGTGCCAGCAGCCCCAGGACAGAAAGCACAGATACGCAGTATTTT
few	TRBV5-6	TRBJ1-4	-	CASSLIGVTNEKLFF	TGTGCCAGCAGCTTGATCGGGGTTACTAATGAAAAACTGTTTTTT
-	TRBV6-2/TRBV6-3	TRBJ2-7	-	CASASGPAYEQYF	TGTGCCAGCGCCAGCGGGCCGGCCTACGAGCAGTACTTC
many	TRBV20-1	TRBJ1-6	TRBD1	CSARDRGYSPLHF	TGCAGTGCCCGGGACAGGGGTTATTCACCCCTCCACTTT
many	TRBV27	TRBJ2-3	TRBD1	CASSLVGRQGPVNTQYF	TGTGCCAGCAGTTTGGTGGGGAGACAGGGGCCCGTCAATACGCAGTATTTT
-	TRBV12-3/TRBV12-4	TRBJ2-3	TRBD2	CASSSGLAGATDTQYF	TGTGCCAGCAGCTCCGGACTAGCGGGTGCCACAGATACGCAGTATTTT
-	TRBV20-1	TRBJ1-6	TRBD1	CSARVGDRWYSPLHF	TGCAGTGCTAGAGTTGGGGACAGGTGGTATTCACCCCTCCACTTT
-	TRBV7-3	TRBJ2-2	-	CASSQGTTNTGELFF	TGTGCCAGCAGCCAGGGGACAACGAACACCGGGGAGCTGTTTTTT
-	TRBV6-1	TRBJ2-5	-	CASSDYFQETQYF	TGTGCCAGCAGTGACTACTTCCAAGAGACCCAGTACTTC
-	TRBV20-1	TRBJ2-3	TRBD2	CCAIASGDHRSTDTQYF	TGCTGTGCTATTGCGAGCGGGGACCACCGTAGCACAGATACGCAGTATTTT
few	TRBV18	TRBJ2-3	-	CASAPAGMLGDTQYF	TGTGCCAGCGCACCCGCGGGGATGTTGGGAGATACGCAGTATTTT
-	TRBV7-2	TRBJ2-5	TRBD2	CASSLVAGGRETQYF	TGTGCCAGCAGCTTAGTAGCGGGGGGGCGGGAGACCCAGTACTTC
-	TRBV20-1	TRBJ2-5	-	CSARASQETQYF	TGCAGTGCTAGGGCCAGCCAAGAGACCCAGTACTTC
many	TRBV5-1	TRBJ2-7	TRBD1	CASSTGQLSYEQYF	TGCGCCAGCAGCACGGGACAGCTCTCCTACGAGCAGTACTTC
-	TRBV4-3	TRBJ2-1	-	CASSRVGGKRTYNEQFF	TGCGCCAGCAGCCGAGTTGGAGGGAAGAGGACCTACAATGAGCAGTTCTTC
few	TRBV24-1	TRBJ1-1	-	CATIGFKDTEAFF	TGTGCCACCATTGGGTTTAAGGACACTGAAGCTTTCTTT